What follows describes a single T cell receptor beta chain. The CDR3 has 18 residues. Germline V gene data show CDR1 as SGHVS and CDR2 as FNYEAQ. J was trimmed by 5 bases and V by 3 bases; bases with no gene match: 9. This entry comes from a study of OX40 agonist ivuxolimab in advanced cancers. At the level of the study: With ivuxolimab, an agonistic anti-OX40 (CD134) antibody, patients were treated. Ivuxolimab was delivered to patients intravenously every 2 weeks at doses spanning 0.01 to 10 mg/kg.

This table comes from immunoSEQ multiplex PCR, and its TCRdb copy is limited to in-frame clones, with some not included. The sample shows 80,000 to 100,000 clones, about 90% of them seen only once. V is TRBV7-6 and J is TRBJ2-1, with 14 bases aligning to TRBD2. The sequence was collected from an adult with an advanced solid tumor such as melanoma, head and neck, liver or kidney cancer. Source: CD4+ or CD8+ T cells sorted from blood, taken in a trial of the OX40 agonist ivuxolimab. DNA of the CDR3: TGTGCCAGCAGCTTCACGACTAGCGGGGGGGCCGAGAACAATGAGCAGTTCTTC. Its protein is CASSFTTSGGAENNEQFF.